The rows below give T cell receptor beta chains drawn from one sample of a study of T cell repertoires in cytomegalovirus infection. No antigen has been identified for these receptors. Each CDR3 protein gets one entry after TCRdb re-called the reads with MiXCR. Among around 900,000 distinct CDR3 sequences, roughly 30% were seen once, and the ten largest hold 13%. This specimen consisted of cultured CD8+ T cells from PBMCs, obtained from culture after CMV antigen stimulation. All receptors derive from a human donor in good health (CMV status not recorded). Some clones in this sample may be carry-over from other donors' samples. The CDR3 runs from the conserved cysteine through the conserved F or W. D genes are given only for firm matches. Clone size is stated in some rows and not others, as once, few, many or a class when expanded.

j_gene | v_gene | abundance | d_gene | CDR3aa | CDR3nt
TRBJ1-2 | TRBV7-2 | few | NA | CASSLDFSRNYGYTF | TGTGCCAGCAGCTTAGATTTTTCCCGTAACTATGGCTACACCTTC
TRBJ2-4 | TRBV10-3 | few | NA | CAISAVGPEQLAKNIQYF | TGTGCCATCAGTGCAGTGGGACCGGAGCAACTAGCCAAAAACATTCAGTACTTC
TRBJ2-5 | TRBV6-6 | NA | NA | CASRPGPGAIIQETQYF | TGTGCCAGCAGGCCGGGGCCGGGGGCCATTATTCAAGAGACCCAGTACTTC
TRBJ2-1 | TRBV7-9 | few | NA | CASSLAWGDFYNEQFF | TGTGCCAGCAGCCTAGCGTGGGGGGACTTCTACAATGAGCAGTTCTTC
TRBJ1-6 | TRBV6-1 | NA | NA | CASTRRVDSPLHF | TGTGCCAGCACCCGGAGGGTTGATTCACCCCTCCACTTT
TRBJ1-5 | TRBV6-5 | NA | NA | CASSLYQGHNQPQHF | TGTGCCAGCAGCTTGTACCAGGGACACAATCAGCCCCAGCATTTT
TRBJ2-1 | TRBV6-6 | few | NA | CASSLRVEVSYNEQFF | TGTGCCAGCAGTCTCCGCGTGGAGGTTTCCTACAATGAGCAGTTCTTC
TRBJ1-1 | TRBV6-5 | NA | NA | CASSLTGAGRTEAFF | TGTGCCAGCAGTCTTACCGGGGCAGGTCGGACTGAAGCTTTCTTT
TRBJ2-7 | TRBV6-5 | many | NA | CASSYGTVTYEQYF | TGTGCCAGCAGTTACGGGACGGTCACCTACGAGCAGTACTTC
TRBJ1-5 | TRBV19 | NA | TRBD1 | CGTGEGNQPQHF | TGTGGGACAGGCGAGGGCAATCAGCCCCAGCATTTT
TRBJ2-1 | TRBV29-1 | NA | NA | CSIRDRGYNEQFF | TGCAGCATCCGGGACCGAGGGTACAATGAGCAGTTCTTC
TRBJ2-1 | TRBV11-1 | NA | TRBD1 | CASSLESRGNEQFF | TGTGCCAGCAGCTTAGAGAGCAGGGGGAATGAGCAGTTCTTC
TRBJ1-2 | TRBV6-5 | NA | TRBD1 | CASRMWTGALNGYTF | TGTGCCAGCAGAATGTGGACAGGGGCTCTTAATGGCTACACCTTC
TRBJ2-3 | TRBV9 | NA | NA | CASSSVPGTGTDTQYF | TGTGCCAGCAGCTCAGTACCCGGGACGGGCACAGATACGCAGTATTTT
TRBJ2-1 | TRBV7-9 | NA | NA | CASSSPMSDEQFF | TGTGCCAGCAGCTCCCCCATGAGCGATGAGCAGTTCTTC